This T cell receptor (beta chain) was observed in a study of blood T cell dynamics during melanoma immunotherapy (dated by TCRdb to the early 2020s). For the study in its entirety: The patients had metastatic melanoma and were given first-line pembrolizumab or nivolumab plus ipilimumab as standard of care in the United Kingdom. To identify early correlates of response, the study profiled peripheral T cell receptor repertoires in patients with metastatic melanoma before and after one cycle of checkpoint inhibitor therapy. The training cohort consisted of consecutive patients, while an additional independent group of patients from the same centre was pooled to form an external validation set.

A fixed 350 ng of DNA was loaded for every bulk PBMC sample. TCR beta CDR3 sequences were amplified from genomic DNA using the immunoSEQ TCRb Assay kit according to manufacturer instructions. The KAPA Library Quantification Kit for Illumina platforms was used to quantify pooled libraries by qPCR. Pooled libraries were clustered at about 0.6-1.2 pM and sequenced on an Illumina NextSeq 500. The authors' analysis ran thus. TCR data were analyzed with immunoSEQ ANALYZER and the R LymphoSeq package. A rearrangement efficiency score was calculated as productive divided by the sum of productive and non-productive CDR3 sequences. Clonality was assessed using the Gini coefficient and diversity using the Renyi index at alpha=1, with pairwise comparisons between timepoints within each patient. Clonal relatedness used an edit distance of 3, and repertoire similarity used the Bhattacharyya coefficient, both computed in LymphoSeq. To classify response, a linear discriminant analysis based on week-3 changes in clonality and diversity was built with the R MASS and caret packages. The source is immuneACCESS, and TCRdb retained only in-frame sequences with V and J called. Part of the clones is not carried over; for the studies checked, unresolved V genes explain less than half of this, and the remainder is unexplained. Clone size and V and J calls were adopted from that table, with D and trimming inferred from the DNA. Within this sample are around 14,000 clones, with about 85% of them counted one time only. The top ten hold around 4.4% of the sample.

Points the paper makes about the study in general: The study could not determine whether the T cell clones driving repertoire changes were melanoma-specific or reflected general immune activation. The relatively small sample size was acknowledged as something that could potentially limit how far the results can be generalized. Patients who later achieved disease control showed a bifurcated PBMC repertoire reorganization at W3, with increased clonality or increased diversity, unlike progressors.

The count of this clone is one. There is no known antigen for this receptor. No much larger clone exists at a distance of one base, and base qualities are not known. CDR1 and CDR2, looked up from the germline V gene, are SGHRS and YFSETQ. The cysteine opens and the phenylalanine closes a CDR3 of 13 amino acids. This entry keeps only the CDR3 DNA: 39 bases, framed from base 1. The germline ends are 11 bases apart after V is trimmed by 4 bases and J by 7 bases. In light of the paper, this sample's time point label describes: pre-treatment baseline. Blood was sampled before treatment (T0) and at week 3 (W3), after the first cycle of checkpoint blockade. Except for a couple of patients with rapid clinical progression, response was assessed 12 weeks after the first infusion by RECIST 1.1; disease control meant complete response, partial response or stable disease. Patients with prior systemic cancer treatment, concomitant immunosuppressant therapy or synchronous other active malignancies were excluded. Bulk PBMC and plasma cell-free DNA were both sequenced for TCR beta so that circulating cells and T cell turnover could be tracked. Lymphoprep and SepMate tubes were used to isolate PBMC from blood, and red cell lysis was then performed. QIAamp DNA Blood Mini kits were used to extract DNA from PBMC and sorted T cell subsets.

This specimen consisted of blood, obtained from a patient treated with checkpoint blockade. Rearrangement joined TRBV5-1 to TRBJ1-4; no D segment can be confidently identified. The source of this sequence is a human donor with melanoma. The nucleotides are TGCGCCAGCAGCCGGACGGCTGGTGAAAAACTGTTTTTT. This is translated as CASSRTAGEKLFF.